The 26 T cell receptor beta chains reported below all come from one sample, sequenced in a study of shared clonotypes between healthy human individuals. Sequenced by immunoSEQ multiplex PCR; TCRdb stores in-frame clones only, minus some. This sample has roughly 640,000 clones; around 74% occur once, and the top ten carry approximately 1.7%. Sequenced: memory CD4+ T cells sorted from blood. Indicated subset: CD45RA-negative fraction. Every receptor here comes from a woman aged 25 to 39 in good health.

The chain joins TRBV6-4 to TRBJ2-3, with D possibly being TRBD1 or TRBD2 (5 bases each). The CDR3 runs 15 residues. V dropped 5 bases and J dropped 2 bases, with 14 bases sitting between them. Germline-derived CDR1 and CDR2 are MRHNA and SNTAGT. The CDR3, as DNA: TGTGCCAGCAGTTTCCCGGGACGGATCACAGATACGCAGTATTTT. It translates to CASSFPGRITDTQYF.

The CDR3 loop reads CASSRDGVGTGELFF. The CDR3 DNA is TGTGCCAGCAGCCGAGATGGGGTGGGGACCGGGGAGCTGTTTTTT. The rearrangement uses TRBV7-7 and TRBJ2-2; D is undetermined. Germline V CDR1 and CDR2: SSHAT, FNYEAQ (reference sequence). The CDR3 is 15 residues long. V shed 5 bases and J shed 5 bases, with 15 bases lying between them.

This chain connects TRBV28 to TRBJ2-7, with TRBD1 matching over 8 bases. The CDR3 runs 15 residues. Germline V gives CDR1 MDHEN, CDR2 SYDVKM. With V trimmed by 11 bases and J by 3 bases, 15 bases remained unmatched. CDR3 region: CALGLHRGVVYEQYF. The DNA for the CDR3 is TGTGCCCTTGGCCTCCACAGGGGGGTTGTCTACGAGCAGTACTTC.

The chain joins TRBV28 to TRBJ2-5, with D possibly TRBD2 on 6 matching bases. V shed 6 bases and J shed 5 bases, with 22 bases lying between them. Germline-derived CDR1 and CDR2 are MDHEN and SYDVKM. The CDR3 has 16 residues. The CDR3 DNA reads TGTGCCAGCAGGGACGGAAGACTAGGTGCTGGCGAGACCCAGTACTTC. Translation: CASRDGRLGAGETQYF.

This chain links TRBV14 with TRBJ2-3, with D possibly matching TRBD2 (6 bases). The CDR3 has 16 residues. Germline V gene sequence: CDR1 SGHDN, CDR2 FVKESK. V lost 0 bases and J lost 1, with 11 bases in between. The CDR3 DNA is TGTGCCAGCAGCCAAGATGGAGGGGTGGGCACAGATACGCAGTATTTT. Its protein product is CASSQDGGVGTDTQYF.

This clone came up a few times. This chain connects TRBV5-1 to TRBJ1-2, with D unresolved. Germline V lookup: CDR1 SGHRS, CDR2 YFSETQ. CDR3 size: 13 residues. Deletions cut 0 bases from V and 7 bases from J, with 10 bases between. The CDR3 bases are TGCGCCAGCAGCTTGGCCGGTGTGGGTGGCTACACCTTC. Amino acid sequence: CASSLAGVGGYTF. Full variable domain (rest looked up from reference TRBV5-1 and TRBJ1-2): KAGVTQTPRYLIKTRGQQVTLSCSPISGHRSVSWYQQTPGQGLQFLFEYFSETQRNKGNFPGRFSGRQFSNSRSEMNVSTLELGDSALYLCASSLAGVGGYTFGSGTRLTVV.

This clone was seen a single time. The chain combines TRBV30 with TRBJ1-1; D is unclear. The V end lost 5 bases, the J end lost 5 bases, and 12 bases lay between the germline ends. Germline CDR1 is GTSNPN and CDR2 is SVGIG (reference sequence). CDR3 size: 12 residues. CDR3 protein: CAWEKGVTEAFF. The DNA for the CDR3 is TGTGCCTGGGAGAAAGGAGTTACTGAAGCTTTCTTT.

V and J are TRBV4-2 and TRBJ2-2, with D maybe TRBD2 (6 bases). Germline CDR1 reads LGHNA; CDR2 reads YNFKEQ. This CDR3 has 15 residues. V was trimmed by 1 base and J by 5 bases, leaving 11 bases between them. The CDR3 protein is CASSQGGGSTGELFF. CDR3 sequence (DNA): TGTGCCAGCAGCCAAGGGGGAGGATCAACCGGGGAGCTGTTTTTT.

The chain employs TRBV16 and TRBJ1-4, with D perhaps matching TRBD1 (5 bases). The CDR3 loop spans 13 amino acids. Germline lookup yields CDR1 KGHSY and CDR2 FQNENV. V shed 3 bases and J shed 7 bases, with 9 bases lying between them. In DNA form, the CDR3 reads TGTGCCAGCAGCCAGCAAGGGGTTGAAAAACTGTTTTTT. It translates to CASSQQGVEKLFF.

This sequence joins TRBV7-2 and TRBJ1-2; D may be TRBD1 (5 bases). CDR1 is SGHTA and CDR2 is FQGNSA in the germline V gene. Deletions cut 5 bases from V and 8 bases from J, with 21 bases between. The CDR3 totals 15 residues. The CDR3 loop reads CASSTSYQGAGGYTF. Here the CDR3 DNA reads TGTGCCAGCAGCACTTCTTATCAGGGAGCGGGGGGCTACACCTTC.

This chain links TRBV7-2 with TRBJ2-5; 8 bases agree with TRBD2. Germline CDR1 is SGHTA and CDR2 is FQGNSA. V was pared by 5 bases and J by 5 bases, with 7 bases of the junction left unmatched. The length of the CDR3 is 14 residues. CDR3 sequence (DNA): TGTGCCAGCAGCACGGGAGGGAGTAGGGAGACCCAGTACTTC. It yields the protein CASSTGGSRETQYF.

In regard to this clone: This same CDR3 is encoded by further DNA sequences in the sample. The chain links TRBV28 to TRBJ2-7; tentative D call: TRBD1 (7 bases). The CDR3 spans 14 residues. Trimming shortened V by 7 bases and J by 0 bases, and 13 bases separated the two germline ends. Germline CDR1 is MDHEN and CDR2 is SYDVKM. CDR3 in DNA: TGTGCCAGCATCCCAGGGGGGAACTCCTACGAGCAGTACTTC. As protein: CASIPGGNSYEQYF.

The J gene is TRBJ1-1, the V gene TRBV28; 8 bases fit TRBD1. Per germline, CDR1 MDHEN and CDR2 SYDVKM. The CDR3 is made up of 16 amino acids. With V trimmed by 6 bases and J by 4 bases, 13 bases remained unmatched. CDR3 nucleotide sequence: TGTGCCAGCAGAATAAACCAGGGGGCAGGTAGCACTGAAGCTTTCTTT. It specifies CASRINQGAGSTEAFF.

About this clone itself: A single base is all that separates this from a far larger clone, so a read error is likely. This sequence joins TRBV11-2 and TRBJ2-3, with D uncertain. CDR3 size: 10 residues. V lost 5 bases, J lost 3 bases, and 0 bases lay in between. Germline loops: CDR1 SGHAT, CDR2 FQNNGV. As DNA, the CDR3 is TGTGCCAGCAGCACAGATACGCAGTATTTT. It translates to CASSTDTQYF.

The V and J genes are TRBV4-1 and TRBJ1-3; D not resolved. CDR1 and CDR2 (germline): MGHRA, YSYEKL. This CDR3 region has 12 residues. V was trimmed by 2 bases and J by 4 bases, leaving 3 bases between them. CDR3 nucleotides: TGCGCCAGCAGCCAACTAGGAAACACCATATATTTT. This translates into CASSQLGNTIYF.

This clone was detected many times. Other DNA sequences within the sample encode an identical CDR3. The rearrangement uses TRBV6-1 and TRBJ1-5; TRBD1 agrees at 8 bases. CDR3 length: 15 residues. From germline, CDR1 is MNHNS and CDR2 SASEGT. V lost 3 bases and J lost 6; bases outside the gene matches: 7. This CDR3 is CASSEESGGSQPQHF. The CDR3 DNA reads as TGTGCCAGCAGTGAGGAATCAGGGGGCAGTCAGCCCCAGCATTTT.

The V gene is TRBV5-1, the J gene TRBJ1-3, with D perhaps matching TRBD1 (5 bases). Germline V lookup: CDR1 SGHRS, CDR2 YFSETQ. V was trimmed by 4 bases and J by 2 bases, leaving 13 bases between them. The CDR3 is made up of 15 amino acids. CDR3 loop: CASSPGGGAGNTIYF. CDR3 coding DNA: TGCGCCAGCAGCCCTGGTGGGGGGGCTGGAAACACCATATATTTT. Supplemented by reference TRBV5-1 and TRBJ1-3, the full variable domain reads KAGVTQTPRYLIKTRGQQVTLSCSPISGHRSVSWYQQTPGQGLQFLFEYFSETQRNKGNFPGRFSGRQFSNSRSEMNVSTLELGDSALYLCASSPGGGAGNTIYFGEGSWLTVV.

This rearrangement joins TRBV5-1 to TRBJ1-2; TRBD1 matches 7 bases. V gave up 3 bases and J gave up 5 bases; unmatched junction bases: 7. Germline CDR1 is SGHRS and CDR2 is YFSETQ. The CDR3 is 14 residues long. DNA for the CDR3: TGCGCCAGCAGCTCCCGGGACAGCGATTATGGCTACACCTTC. Translating it yields CASSSRDSDYGYTF. Full variable domain (remainder filled in from reference TRBV5-1 and TRBJ1-2): KAGVTQTPRYLIKTRGQQVTLSCSPISGHRSVSWYQQTPGQGLQFLFEYFSETQRNKGNFPGRFSGRQFSNSRSEMNVSTLELGDSALYLCASSSRDSDYGYTFGSGTRLTVV.

This clone was observed once. This chain joins TRBV5-1 and TRBJ1-2, with TRBD1 identical over 10 bases. The germline CDR1 and CDR2 sequences are SGHRS and YFSETQ. J lost 8 bases, V lost 9 bases, and 7 bases had no gene match. The CDR3 extends over 12 amino acids. This CDR3 reads CATRQGARGYTF. CDR3 nucleotides: TGCGCCACCCGACAGGGGGCCAGAGGCTACACCTTC.

The gene calls are TRBV6-6 and TRBJ2-3, with 7 bases matching TRBD2. The CDR3 length is 16 residues. The trim removed 8 bases at V and 0 bases at J, leaving 11 bases unmatched. Germline loops: CDR1 MNHNY, CDR2 SVGAGI (reference sequence). This chain's CDR3 is CASGREAGTSTDTQYF. The CDR3 nucleotides are TGTGCCAGCGGAAGGGAAGCGGGAACTAGCACAGATACGCAGTATTTT.

The chain has TRBV29-1 and TRBJ1-1; D gene uncertain. Germline V gene sequence: CDR1 SQVTM, CDR2 ANQGSEA. CDR3 size: 12 residues. Trimming removed 6 bases from V and 5 bases from J, with 13 bases in between. The CDR3 bases are TGCAGCGTCGATGATAGCGGTACTGAAGCTTTCTTT. Translation: CSVDDSGTEAFF.

This chain links TRBV5-1 with TRBJ2-6, with D possibly matching TRBD2 (5 bases). Trimming took off 5 bases at V and 1 base at J, with 10 bases between the two ends. The CDR3 runs 15 residues. The V gene's germline CDR1 is SGHRS and CDR2 YFSETQ. In nucleotides, the CDR3 is TGCGCCAGCAGGAGCGGACTTTCTGGGGCCAACGTCCTGACTTTC. Translation gives CASRSGLSGANVLTF.

The chain recombines TRBV18 with TRBJ1-2, with D unclear. The CDR3 consists of 13 residues. The germline V and J ends were trimmed by 2 bases and 8 bases, with 12 bases remaining between them. Germline V gene sequence: CDR1 KGHSH, CDR2 LQKENI. CDR3 sequence: CASSPLRSDGYTF. Written as DNA, the CDR3 is TGTGCCAGCTCACCATTGCGGTCGGACGGCTACACCTTC.

The gene calls are TRBV2 and TRBJ2-5; D not resolved. Per the germline V gene, CDR1 is SNHLY and CDR2 is FYNNEI. This CDR3 comprises 13 residues. Between the trimmed V and J ends, which lost 7 bases and 2 bases, there was a span of 11 bases. The CDR3, as DNA: TGTGCCAGCAATTGGGCAGGACAAGAGACCCAGTACTTC. Amino acid sequence: CASNWAGQETQYF.

V usage is TRBV5-1 and J usage is TRBJ2-3; 9 bases are a match to TRBD2. CDR3 size: 15 residues. V lost 4 bases to trimming and J lost 2 bases; unmatched junction nucleotides: 5. In germline, CDR1 is SGHRS, CDR2 YFSETQ. The CDR3 loop reads CASSRSGSTTDTQYF. The CDR3 DNA reads TGCGCCAGCAGCCGTAGCGGGAGCACCACAGATACGCAGTATTTT.

This clone was picked up a small number of times. Being one base from a much bigger clone, this may be a read error. The same CDR3 can be traced to other DNA sequences in this sample. The genes are TRBV4-1 and TRBJ1-5; weak D call: TRBD1 (5 bases). Germline CDR1 and CDR2: MGHRA and YSYEKL. V lost 0 bases, J lost 4 bases, and 7 bases lay in between. The CDR3 extends over 14 amino acids. The CDR3 nucleotides read TGCGCCAGCAGCCAAGATCAGGGTAATCAGCCCCAGCATTTT. It specifies CASSQDQGNQPQHF.